This TCR beta chain stems from a study of identical twins. V gave up 6 bases and J gave up 0 bases, with 9 bases separating them. The CDR3 covers 13 residues. CDR1 DFQATT and CDR2 SNEGSKA come from the germline V gene (reference sequence). A few counts support this clonotype. TCRdb analysed the 5' RACE reads with MiXCR anew, one entry per CDR3 protein. The sample contains more than 400,000 distinct CDR3 sequences, approximately 14% of which appear only once. Another study also made use of these data, one on yellow fever vaccine responses in identical twins.

Sequencing was carried out using CD4+ T cells sorted from blood. This chain uses TRBV20-1 with TRBJ2-4; D is uncertain. The TCR comes from a woman aged 18-29 years in good health. The CDR3 DNA reads as TGCAGTGCCGACGACTTAGCCAAAAACATTCAGTACTTC. Translated: CSADDLAKNIQYF.